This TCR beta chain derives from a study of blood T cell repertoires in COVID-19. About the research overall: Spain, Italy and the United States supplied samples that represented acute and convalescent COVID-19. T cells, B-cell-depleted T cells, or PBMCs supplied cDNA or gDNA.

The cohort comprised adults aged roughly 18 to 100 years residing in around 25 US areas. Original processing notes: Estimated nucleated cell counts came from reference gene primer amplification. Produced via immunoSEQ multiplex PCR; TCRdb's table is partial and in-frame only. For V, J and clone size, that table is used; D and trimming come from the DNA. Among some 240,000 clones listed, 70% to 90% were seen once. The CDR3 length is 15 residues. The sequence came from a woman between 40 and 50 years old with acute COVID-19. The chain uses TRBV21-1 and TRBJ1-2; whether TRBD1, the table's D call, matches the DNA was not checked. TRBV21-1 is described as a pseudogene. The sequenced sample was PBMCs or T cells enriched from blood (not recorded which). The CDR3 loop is CASSKDVRPYYGYTF. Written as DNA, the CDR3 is TGTGCCAGCAGCAAAGATGTCAGGCCGTACTATGGCTACACCTTC.